One and the same sample provided the 21 T cell receptor beta chains below, sequenced in a study of blood T cell repertoires in COVID-19. Libraries were prepared by immunoSEQ multiplex PCR; TCRdb keeps only in-frame clonotypes and omits some of them. Among roughly 230,000 clones listed, 80% to 90% were seen once. Input material: peripheral blood. The receptors derive from a woman in her 40s who had recovered from COVID-19.

This sequence joins TRBV6-2 or TRBV6-3 and TRBJ1-5; no definite D call. There are 15 residues in the CDR3. With 5 bases removed from V and 7 bases from J, the gap between germline ends came to 18 bases. The germline CDR1 and CDR2 sequences are MNHEY and SVGEGT. CDR3 DNA sequence: TGTGCCAGCAGTAACGCGGGTCAGGTCAGCCAGCCCCAGCATTTT. Its translation is CASSNAGQVSQPQHF.

The table lists this clone with a count of one. The chain is built from TRBV2 and TRBJ1-1; D possibly corresponds to TRBD1 (5 bases). Between the trimmed V and J ends, which lost 6 bases and 7 bases, there was a span of 15 bases. This CDR3 is built from 13 residues. Germline V lookup: CDR1 SNHLY, CDR2 FYNNEI. CDR3 sequence (DNA): TGTGCCAGCAGAGGACGGCAGACAGTTGAAGCTTTCTTT. It is translated as CASRGRQTVEAFF. Combining the CDR3 with reference TRBV2 and TRBJ1-1 gives the whole variable domain EPEVTQTPSHQVTQMGQEVILRCVPISNHLYFYWYRQILGQKVEFLVSFYNNEISEKSEIFDDQFSVERPDGSNFTLKIRSTKLEDSAMYFCASRGRQTVEAFFGQGTRLTVV.

The chain joins TRBV27 to TRBJ2-3; 9 nucleotides align to TRBD2. From germline, CDR1 is MNHEY and CDR2 SMNVEV (reference sequence). This CDR3 region has 13 residues. V lost 9 bases to trimming and J lost 1 base; unmatched junction nucleotides: 2. Written as DNA, the CDR3 is TGTGCCAGTGCGGGGGGGGGCACAGATACGCAGTATTTT. Residues: CASAGGGTDTQYF.

As DNA, the CDR3 is TGTGCCAGCAGCGTAGCTGGTGGGCTCAATGAGCAGTTCTTC. Its translation: CASSVAGGLNEQFF. V is TRBV9 and J is TRBJ2-1; D unclear. The CDR3 contains 14 residues. Germline V gene sequence: CDR1 SGDLS, CDR2 YYNGEE. Trimming left V 0 bases short and J 6 bases short, with 10 bases between.

The J gene is TRBJ2-3, the V gene TRBV7-2; D gene unclear. The CDR3 spans 13 residues. Trimming stripped 4 bases from V and 4 bases from J, with 9 bases between. Germline CDR1 reads SGHTA; CDR2 reads FQGNSA. The CDR3 coding sequence is TGTGCCAGCAGCTCCCCTTTTTCAGATACGCAGTATTTT. This sequence encodes CASSSPFSDTQYF.

The V and J genes are TRBV6-5 and TRBJ2-3; 9 nucleotides line up with TRBD1. This CDR3 has 13 amino acids. CDR1 MNHEY and CDR2 SVGAGI come from the germline V gene. J lost 6 bases, V lost 2 bases, and 0 bases had no gene match. CDR3 sequence reads: CASSYDRGDTQYF. The CDR3 DNA reads as TGTGCCAGCAGTTACGACAGGGGGGATACGCAGTATTTT.

The rearrangement joins TRBV10-3 to TRBJ2-1, with TRBD2 identical over 13 bases. The germline CDR1 and CDR2 sequences are ENHRY and SYGVKD. CDR3 length equals 16 residues. Losses at the gene ends were 3 bases for V and 6 bases for J; bases not matched to a gene: 5. The CDR3 reads CAISDPTSGGLNEQFF. Written as DNA, the CDR3 is TGTGCCATCAGTGATCCGACTAGCGGGGGGCTCAATGAGCAGTTCTTC.

V gene TRBV29-1 combines with J gene TRBJ1-3; perhaps TRBD1 as D (5 bases). V gave up 7 bases and J gave up 4 bases, with 8 bases separating them. There are 11 residues in the CDR3. Germline V gene data show CDR1 as SQVTM and CDR2 as ANQGSEA. The CDR3 DNA reads TGCAGCGCCGGGGGGGGAAACACCATATATTTT. This gives the protein CSAGGGNTIYF.

The chain couples TRBV27 to TRBJ2-1, with 8 nucleotides matching TRBD1. The germline CDR1 and CDR2 sequences are MNHEY and SMNVEV (reference sequence). The V segment lost 3 bases and the J segment 6 bases; nucleotides outside the gene matches: 7. The length of the CDR3 is 15 residues. CDR3 in amino acids: CASSLFRGRVNEQFF. The DNA for the CDR3 is TGTGCCAGCAGTTTGTTCAGGGGGCGCGTCAATGAGCAGTTCTTC.

The CDR3 region is CASSQPVDRYSGNTIYF. As DNA, the CDR3 is TGTGCCAGCAGCCAACCGGTAGATAGATACTCTGGAAACACCATATATTTT. This chain uses TRBV3-1 (or the pseudogene TRBV3-2) with TRBJ1-3; D not resolved. The CDR3 runs 17 residues. With 2 bases removed from V and 0 bases from J, the gap between germline ends came to 14 bases. CDR1 and CDR2 from the germline V gene are LGHDT and YNNKEL (reference sequence).

The genes are TRBV2 and TRBJ2-1, with D possibly TRBD2 on 5 matching bases. Deletions cut 2 bases from V and 4 bases from J, with 15 bases between. The CDR3 runs 16 residues. The germline CDR1 and CDR2 sequences are SNHLY and FYNNEI. The CDR3 region has the DNA TGTGCCAGCAGTGAACGGGGTCTAGGGAGTTACAATGAGCAGTTCTTC. Amino acids: CASSERGLGSYNEQFF.

The DNA for the CDR3 is TGTGCCAGCAGCCGCGCAGGAAATAGTGGAAACACCATATATTTT. Translating gives CASSRAGNSGNTIYF. The chain combines TRBV7-9 with TRBJ1-3; D not resolved. Germline CDR1 and CDR2: SEHNR and FQNEAQ (reference sequence). V was cut by 5 bases and J by 3 bases, with 14 bases left in between. This CDR3 region has 15 residues.

The chain links TRBV7-9 to TRBJ2-7; the match to TRBD1 covers 7 bases. V trimming: 5 bases; J trimming: 4 bases; junction bases outside the gene matches: 8. The CDR3 length is 14 residues. Germline V gene data show CDR1 as SEHNR and CDR2 as FQNEAQ (reference sequence). CDR3 DNA: TGTGCCAGCAGCCATGACAGGGTCAGGTACGAGCAGTACTTC. Its translation is CASSHDRVRYEQYF.

The genes are TRBV2 and TRBJ2-5; D gene ambiguous. The CDR3 has 15 residues. Between the trimmed V and J ends, which lost 3 bases and 0 bases, there was a span of 11 bases. Looked up from germline, CDR1 is SNHLY and CDR2 is FYNNEI. The CDR3 DNA follows: TGTGCCAGCAGTGACGCCTCCGGGTACCAAGAGACCCAGTACTTC. It yields the protein CASSDASGYQETQYF. The whole variable domain, filled in from reference TRBV2 and TRBJ2-5, reads EPEVTQTPSHQVTQMGQEVILRCVPISNHLYFYWYRQILGQKVEFLVSFYNNEISEKSEIFDDQFSVERPDGSNFTLKIRSTKLEDSAMYFCASSDASGYQETQYFGPGTRLLVL.

The chain uses TRBV25-1 and TRBJ1-2; maybe TRBD1 (6 bases). Germline CDR1 is MGHDK and CDR2 is SYGVNS. V shed 3 bases and J shed 6 bases, with 11 bases lying between them. The CDR3 contains 13 residues. As DNA, the CDR3 is TGTGCCAGCAGTGACTCCAACAGGGATGGCTACACCTTC. It is translated as CASSDSNRDGYTF.

This sequence joins TRBV4-1 and TRBJ2-4; TRBD2 matches 7 bases. The CDR3 totals 20 residues. Germline V gives CDR1 MGHRA, CDR2 YSYEKL. V trimming: 1 base; J trimming: 0 bases; junction bases outside the gene matches: 15. CDR3 DNA sequence: TGCGCCAGCAGCCAAGCTGACGGGGGGATCGGAGTTGTAGCCAAAAACATTCAGTACTTC. Encoded protein: CASSQADGGIGVVAKNIQYF.

The chain carries TRBV6-5 and TRBJ2-7; no firm D call. CDR1 MNHEY and CDR2 SVGAGI come from the germline V gene. The V end lost 4 bases, the J end lost 6 bases, and 7 bases lay between the germline ends. This CDR3 has 11 amino acids. The CDR3 sequence is CASSSTGEQYV. The CDR3 DNA reads as TGTGCCAGCAGTTCCACCGGCGAGCAGTACGTC.

The V call is TRBV19, the J call TRBJ1-2; possible D gene TRBD1, 6 bases. CDR1 and CDR2 (germline): LNHDA, SQIVND (reference sequence). This CDR3 comprises 17 residues. V gave up 6 bases and J gave up 0 bases, with 20 bases separating them. The CDR3 sequence: CASSEQGGSNSNYGYTF. DNA of the CDR3: TGTGCCAGTAGCGAACAGGGCGGAAGTAACTCTAACTATGGCTACACCTTC.

The chain employs TRBV28 and TRBJ2-3, with D tentatively TRBD2 (6 bases). V shed 3 bases and J shed 3 bases, with 22 bases lying between them. Germline assignment: CDR1 MDHEN and CDR2 SYDVKM. The CDR3 is made up of 18 amino acids. The CDR3 loop reads CASSLLFPGRSGTDTQYF. CDR3 in DNA: TGTGCCAGCAGTTTGCTATTTCCCGGGAGATCGGGGACAGATACGCAGTATTTT.

The V and J genes are TRBV19 and TRBJ2-2; 12 nucleotides agree with TRBD2. The ends lost 8 bases at V and 7 bases at J; junction bases unmatched: 14. CDR1 is LNHDA, CDR2 SQIVND, per germline (reference sequence). The CDR3 runs to 17 residues. The CDR3 sequence: CASLKRTLAGGGGELFF. CDR3 DNA sequence: TGTGCCAGTCTGAAACGGACGCTAGCGGGAGGGGGCGGGGAGCTGTTTTTT.

The chain employs TRBV2 and TRBJ2-3; no clear D. Germline V gene data show CDR1 as SNHLY and CDR2 as FYNNEI. The CDR3 covers 13 residues. V shed 2 bases and J shed 7 bases, with 10 bases lying between them. The CDR3 spells CASSEFVPNTQYF. As DNA, the CDR3 is TGTGCCAGCAGTGAATTTGTTCCAAATACGCAGTATTTT.